These 4 T cell receptor beta chains share one sample of origin, sequenced in a study of metastatic and nonmetastatic thyroid tumors. Via MiXCR, TCRdb re-called the PCR reads. Of tens of thousands of clones listed, roughly 33% are singletons. The entire patient cohort was treatment-naive prior to thyroid surgery. Sequencing was done on a sample of tumor tissue. Receptor source: a female donor with papillary thyroid cancer or a benign thyroid nodule (not recorded which). Some clones in this sample may be carry-over from other donors' samples.

The sample holds a few counts of this clone. The chain joins TRBV6-5 to TRBJ2-2; 9 nucleotides align to TRBD1. The junction had 4 bases not matched to a gene; V was cut back by 0 bases and J by 2 bases. Germline V lookup: CDR1 MNHEY, CDR2 SVGAGI. The CDR3 spans 17 residues. CDR3 bases: TGTGCCAGCAGTTACTCTCCGGGACAGGGAAACACCGGGGAGCTGTTTTTT. It encodes CASSYSPGQGNTGELFF.

The chain links TRBV4-3 to TRBJ2-7; 7 positions match TRBD1. The CDR3 consists of 16 residues. Germline V gives CDR1 LGHNA, CDR2 YSLEER. J lost 2 bases, V lost 0 bases, and 7 bases had no gene match. The CDR3 here is CASSQEYKGAAYEQYF. The CDR3 nucleotides are TGCGCCAGCAGCCAAGAGTACAAGGGGGCCGCCTACGAGCAGTACTTC.

This clone was seen a few times. The V and J genes are TRBV11-2 and TRBJ2-7, with D hard to call. CDR3 length: 13 amino acids. Germline loops: CDR1 SGHAT, CDR2 FQNNGV. Trimming pared 5 bases from V and 5 bases from J, leaving 13 bases between. CDR3 sequence reads: CASSDGRSNEQYF. CDR3 DNA: TGTGCCAGCAGCGACGGCAGGAGTAACGAGCAGTACTTC.

The CDR3 protein is CSAPPLGGSNINEQFF. The CDR3 coding sequence is TGCAGTGCCCCGCCGCTGGGGGGGTCAAATATCAATGAGCAGTTCTTC. The J gene is TRBJ2-1, the V gene TRBV20-1; 7 positions agree with TRBD2. Germline trimming cut 6 bases from V and 6 bases from J; bases unmatched to any gene: 17. This CDR3 is 16 amino acids long. Per the germline V gene, CDR1 is DFQATT and CDR2 is SNEGSKA (reference sequence).